The 25 T cell receptor beta chains given below trace back to one sample, sequenced in a study of Graves' ophthalmopathy and Graves' hyperthyroidism. The authors amplified TCR beta CDR3 regions from RNA transcripts. The authors performed first-round RT-PCR with HTBI primers and then a second-round multiplex PCR. TCRdb reprocessed the multiplex PCR reads via MiXCR and lists one record per CDR3 protein. The top ten hold roughly 2.3% of the sample, which has about 390,000 distinct CDR3 sequences, about 18% seen once. The sample comprised peripheral blood. The source is an adult woman with stable Graves' hyperthyroidism.

This clonotype came up many times. The rearrangement links TRBV6-1 to TRBJ2-5; the D is unclear. The CDR3 has 14 amino acids. The germline V and J ends were trimmed by 6 bases and 2 bases, with 13 bases remaining between them. The germline V gene encodes CDR1 MNHNS and CDR2 SASEGT. CDR3 sequence (DNA): TGTGCCAGCAGCCAAAGTCCTTCTCAAGAGACCCAGTACTTC. The encoded protein is CASSQSPSQETQYF.

This clonotype was observed at least ten times. This rearrangement joins TRBV12-3 or TRBV12-4 to TRBJ1-2; D is unclear. The V end was cut by 5 bases, the J end by 5 bases, with 12 bases between. This CDR3 is built from 13 residues. The CDR3 nucleotides read TGTGCCAGCAGTGTGAAAGCGAGGTATGGCTACACCTTC. Translated, it gives CASSVKARYGYTF.

This clonotype has ten or more counts. This rearrangement joins TRBV29-1 to TRBJ1-2; unclear D gene. The CDR3 contains 13 residues. Germline CDR1 and CDR2: SQVTM and ANQGSEA. The V end was cut by 4 bases, the J end by 4 bases, with 13 bases between. CDR3 in DNA: TGCAGCGTTGTTATACCACCTTCCTATGGCTACACCTTC. Amino acid sequence: CSVVIPPSYGYTF.

This clonotype was observed a few times. An end of the junction does not agree with germline; a read error may underlie this. This chain joins TRBV20-1 and TRBJ2-4; D might be TRBD1 or TRBD2, each matching 5 bases. Germline CDR1 reads DFQATT; CDR2 reads SNEGSKA (reference sequence). The CDR3 length is 13 residues. The CDR3 coding sequence is TGCAGTGGTAGTGCAGGGACCAAAAACATTCGGTACTTC. The encoded protein is CSGSAGTKNIRYF.

Ten or more counts support this clonotype. In nucleotides, the CDR3 is TGTGCCAGCAGTTACTTGACTTGGTGGGAGACCCAGTACTTC. This sequence encodes CASSYLTWWETQYF. This chain uses TRBV6-6 with TRBJ2-5, with D unresolved. V lost 1 base to trimming and J lost 5 bases, with 11 bases between them. CDR1 and CDR2 from the germline V gene are MNHNY and SVGAGI (reference sequence). The CDR3 is 14 residues long.

This clonotype was recorded at least ten times. DNA for the CDR3: TGCAGTGCTAGAGATTTCTCTGGCAATCAGCCCCAGCATTTT. Its translation is CSARDFSGNQPQHF. V and J are TRBV20-1 and TRBJ1-5, with D unclear. The V end lost 0 bases, the J end lost 2 bases, and 8 bases lay between the germline ends. This CDR3 has 14 residues. Germline assignment: CDR1 DFQATT and CDR2 SNEGSKA (reference sequence).

Ten or more counts support this clonotype. The chain is built from TRBV5-1 and TRBJ1-5, with D hard to call. The V gene's germline CDR1 is SGHRS and CDR2 YFSETQ. V shed 1 base and J shed 4 bases, with 6 bases lying between them. The CDR3 is 13 amino acids. The CDR3: CASSLLPNQPQHF. CDR3 coding DNA: TGCGCCAGCAGCTTGCTCCCAAATCAGCCCCAGCATTTT.

The V and J genes are TRBV28 and TRBJ2-7; unclear D gene. The V end lost 3 bases, the J end lost 6 bases, and 9 bases lay between the germline ends. Germline lookup yields CDR1 MDHEN and CDR2 SYDVKM. This CDR3 has 12 residues. DNA of the CDR3: TGTGCCAGCAGTTTTTCGGGTGCCGAGCAGTACTTC. Residues: CASSFSGAEQYF. The full variable domain, with the rest looked up from reference TRBV28 and TRBJ2-7, is DVKVTQSSRYLVKRTGEKVFLECVQDMDHENMFWYRQDPGLGLRLIYFSYDVKMKEKGDIPEGYSVSREKKERFSLILESASTNQTSMYLCASSFSGAEQYFGPGTRLTVT.

The chain joins TRBV28 to TRBJ1-1; D gene uncertain. The CDR3 extends over 11 amino acids. Trimming took off 7 bases at V and 10 bases at J, with 13 bases between the two ends. Germline V CDR1 and CDR2: MDHEN, SYDVKM. The DNA for the CDR3 is TGTGCCAGCAAGGAGGGTCGGGCAGCTTTCTTT. This translates into CASKEGRAAFF.

In this sample, this clonotype turned up many times. V is TRBV12-3 or TRBV12-4 and J is TRBJ1-1; 7 positions agree with TRBD1. CDR3 length: 13 amino acids. The V segment lost 5 bases and the J segment 3 bases; nucleotides outside the gene matches: 3. The CDR3 sequence: CASSRDRYTEAFF. The CDR3 bases are TGTGCCAGCAGTCGGGACAGATACACTGAAGCTTTCTTT.

This clonotype was observed at least ten times. The gene calls are TRBV18 and TRBJ2-5, with 7 bases that match TRBD1. The CDR3 runs 14 residues. CDR1 and CDR2 from the germline V gene are KGHSH and LQKENI. V shed 3 bases, J shed 4 bases, and the junction held 5 bases outside the gene matches. CDR3 nucleotides: TGTGCCAGCTCACCCACCGGGACAGCAGAGACCCAGTACTTC. Translation: CASSPTGTAETQYF.

Many counts were recorded for this clonotype. This chain uses TRBV19 with TRBJ2-7, with 9 bases fitting TRBD2. J lost 5 bases, V lost 6 bases, and 8 bases had no gene match. This CDR3 is built from 14 residues. Germline assignment: CDR1 LNHDA and CDR2 SQIVND (reference sequence). The CDR3 DNA reads as TGTGCCAGTAGCGGGAGTAGCGGGAGACACGAGCAGTACTTC. Its protein is CASSGSSGRHEQYF.

V usage is TRBV15 and J usage is TRBJ2-5, with TRBD1 matching over 9 bases. Trimming at V came to 3 bases and at J to 5 bases, leaving 7 bases not matched to a gene. Germline V CDR1 and CDR2: LNHNV, YYDKDF (reference sequence). This CDR3 region has 15 residues. This chain's CDR3 is CATSRKDRGVETQYF. CDR3 DNA: TGTGCCACCAGCAGGAAGGACAGGGGAGTGGAGACCCAGTACTTC. The full variable domain, completed using reference TRBV15 and TRBJ2-5, is DAMVIQNPRYQVTQFGKPVTLSCSQTLNHNVMYWYQQKSSQAPKLLFHYYDKDFNNEADTPDNFQSRRPNTSFCFLDIRSPGLGDTAMYLCATSRKDRGVETQYFGPGTRLLVL.

Comments on this clonotype: This is likely a read error, given that the CDR3 carries no conserved phenylalanine or tryptophan at its end. The rearrangement uses TRBV29-1 and TRBJ1-2; perhaps TRBD1 as D (6 bases). The germline V gene encodes CDR1 SQVTM and CDR2 ANQGSEA. CDR3 length equals 16 residues. The CDR3 nucleotides are TGCAAAGCGTTGGGGGCAGATGGGGAGGGGCGCTATGGCTACACCGTC. Its protein product is CKALGADGEGRYGYTV.

This clonotype was seen a few times. The chain links TRBV7-2 to TRBJ2-3, with 8 bases fitting TRBD2. This CDR3 has 14 amino acids. Germline V lookup: CDR1 SGHTA, CDR2 FQGNSA. With 5 bases clipped from V and 4 bases from J, the junction kept 5 bases outside the gene matches. As DNA, the CDR3 is TGTGCCAGCAGCCCCCGGGGGGGCCCAGATACGCAGTATTTT. Translation: CASSPRGGPDTQYF.

CDR3 loop: CASSLVSSETQYF. CDR3 nucleotides: TGTGCCAGCAGCTTAGTTTCTTCGGAGACCCAGTACTTC. This rearrangement joins TRBV7-9 to TRBJ2-5; D not certain. Germline V gives CDR1 SEHNR, CDR2 FQNEAQ (reference sequence). The V end was cut by 1 base, the J end by 5 bases, with 8 bases between. This CDR3 has 13 residues.

This chain uses TRBV27 with TRBJ1-6, with D possibly being TRBD1 (6 bases). V lost 9 bases and J lost 3, with 15 bases in between. Germline assignment: CDR1 MNHEY and CDR2 SMNVEV (reference sequence). This CDR3 has 15 amino acids. CDR3 loop: CASRKTGVYNSPLHF. CDR3 sequence (DNA): TGTGCCAGTCGAAAGACAGGAGTCTATAATTCACCCCTCCACTTT.

This clonotype showed up many times. The chain uses TRBV6-2 or TRBV6-3 and TRBJ1-5, with D tentatively TRBD1 (6 bases). The CDR3 length is 16 residues. Trimming took off 6 bases at V and 2 bases at J, with 17 bases between the two ends. Germline CDR1 MNHEY, CDR2 SVGEGT. The CDR3 protein is CASRPFRGPGNQPQHF. CDR3 nucleotides: TGTGCCAGCAGACCGTTTCGGGGGCCCGGCAATCAGCCCCAGCATTTT.

This clonotype appeared many times. The J gene is TRBJ1-1, the V gene TRBV25-1; maybe TRBD1 (5 bases). V was cut by 3 bases and J by 6 bases, with 17 bases left in between. The CDR3 runs to 15 residues. Germline assignment: CDR1 MGHDK and CDR2 SYGVNS. The DNA for the CDR3 is TGTGCCAGCAGTGAGGGCGGGGCCGCGTTCTCTGAAGCTTTCTTT. Its protein product is CASSEGGAAFSEAFF.

There are many counts of this clonotype. For the CDR3, the DNA is TGTGCCAGCAGCCCGGGAGGCGGCAGCTATGGCTACACCTTC. Its translation is CASSPGGGSYGYTF. The V and J genes are TRBV14 and TRBJ1-2; D unclear. Germline assignment: CDR1 SGHDN and CDR2 FVKESK. This CDR3 has 14 amino acids. Trimming shortened V by 4 bases and J by 4 bases, and 13 bases separated the two germline ends.

This clonotype was counted many times. This chain joins TRBV29-1 and TRBJ2-5; 8 bases map to TRBD2. The length of the CDR3 is 15 residues. J gave up 4 bases and V 4 bases, and 11 bases lay outside the gene matches. The V gene's germline CDR1 is SQVTM and CDR2 ANQGSEA. CDR3 DNA: TGCAGCGTTGTTACTAGCGGCCAGCGGTTAGAGACCCAGTACTTC. This encodes CSVVTSGQRLETQYF.

The sample holds many counts of this clonotype. Being one base from a much bigger clone, this may be a read error. Given the absence of the conserved phenylalanine or tryptophan at the CDR3 end, a read error is likely. The chain is built from TRBV6-1 and TRBJ1-1; D ambiguous. The length of the CDR3 is 11 residues. CDR1 is MNHNS, CDR2 SASEGT, per germline. Trimming removed 4 bases from V and 4 bases from J, with 4 bases in between. CDR3: CASSVATEAFL. DNA for the CDR3: TGTGCCAGCAGTGTTGCCACTGAAGCTTTCCTT.

This clonotype was seen at least ten times. The chain is built from TRBV7-9 and TRBJ1-2; no definite D call. Germline loops: CDR1 SEHNR, CDR2 FQNEAQ (reference sequence). V lost 1 base and J lost 0, with 9 bases in between. This CDR3 spans 15 amino acids. CDR3: CASSLESPPNYGYTF. As DNA, the CDR3 is TGTGCCAGCAGCTTAGAATCTCCACCTAACTATGGCTACACCTTC.

The chain recombines TRBV29-1 with TRBJ2-2, with D unresolved. The CDR3 has 12 residues. The ends were cut back, 4 bases at V and 3 bases at J, with 6 bases in the middle. CDR1 SQVTM and CDR2 ANQGSEA come from the germline V gene. DNA for the CDR3: TGCAGCGTTGGGGCCCACACCGGGGAGCTGTTTTTT. It specifies CSVGAHTGELFF.

The chain recombines TRBV6-2 or TRBV6-3 with TRBJ2-5, with 9 nucleotides matching TRBD2. Unmatched junction bases numbered 11, after V lost 4 bases and J lost 2 bases. Germline loops: CDR1 MNHEY, CDR2 SVGEGT. CDR3 length: 17 amino acids. In DNA form, the CDR3 reads TGTGCCAGCAGTTTACTCCGGCTAGCGGGACCACAAGAGACCCAGTACTTC. Translating gives CASSLLRLAGPQETQYF.